Each of the 6 T cell receptor beta chains below was sequenced from the same sample in a study of blood T cell repertoires in COVID-19. The protocol was immunoSEQ multiplex PCR, while the TCRdb copy is restricted to in-frame clones and leaves out a portion. In the table there are 200,000 to 250,000 clones, around 84% of which are singletons. The sequenced sample consisted of peripheral blood. These receptors all come from a woman in her 70s with active or convalescent COVID-19.

The chain employs TRBV12-3 or TRBV12-4 and TRBJ2-1; 9 nucleotides agree with TRBD1. The CDR3 length is 10 residues. The V segment lost 6 bases and the J segment 15 bases; nucleotides outside the gene matches: 3. The CDR3: CASSRDRVFF. The CDR3 DNA follows: TGTGCCAGCAGCCGGGACAGGGTGTTCTTC.

The chain is built from TRBV15 and TRBJ1-2, with D possibly TRBD1 on 5 matching bases. CDR1 and CDR2 from the germline V gene are LNHNV and YYDKDF (reference sequence). CDR3 size: 14 residues. Trimming cost V 0 bases and J 4 bases, with 9 bases left between them. The DNA of the CDR3 is TGTGCCACCAGCAGAGACCAGACAGTCTATGGCTACACCTTC. This encodes CATSRDQTVYGYTF.

The rearrangement links TRBV4-3 to TRBJ2-7; TRBD1 agrees at 7 bases. Trimming cost V 4 bases and J 0 bases; bases outside gene matches: 3. Germline CDR1 and CDR2: LGHNA and YSLEER. The CDR3 is 14 residues long. This CDR3 is CASSPRGSSYEQYF. The CDR3 nucleotides read TGCGCCAGCAGCCCCAGGGGGTCCTCCTACGAGCAGTACTTC.

The gene calls are TRBV5-1 and TRBJ1-2; D is unclear. Germline values: CDR1 SGHRS, CDR2 YFSETQ. Trimming stripped 5 bases from V and 2 bases from J, with 16 bases between. The CDR3 runs to 15 residues. The CDR3 region is CASRLVEGPNYGYTF. CDR3 coding DNA: TGCGCCAGCAGACTGGTGGAGGGCCCCAACTATGGCTACACCTTC.

This CDR3 reads CASARGDRDNQPQHF. The CDR3, as DNA: TGTGCCAGCGCCCGGGGCGACAGGGACAATCAGCCCCAGCATTTT. This chain uses TRBV6-6 with TRBJ1-5; 7 bases map to TRBD1. Germline lookup yields CDR1 MNHNY and CDR2 SVGAGI (reference sequence). J gave up 3 bases and V 8 bases, and 10 bases lay outside the gene matches. CDR3 length: 15 amino acids.

The gene calls are TRBV5-1 and TRBJ2-7; the match to TRBD1 covers 9 bases. V trimming: 5 bases; J trimming: 3 bases; junction bases outside the gene matches: 9. The germline CDR1 and CDR2 sequences are SGHRS and YFSETQ. The CDR3 is 15 residues long. CDR3 sequence (DNA): TGCGCCAGCAGGAGGTTAGGACAGGGGAGCTACGAGCAGTACTTC. It translates to CASRRLGQGSYEQYF.